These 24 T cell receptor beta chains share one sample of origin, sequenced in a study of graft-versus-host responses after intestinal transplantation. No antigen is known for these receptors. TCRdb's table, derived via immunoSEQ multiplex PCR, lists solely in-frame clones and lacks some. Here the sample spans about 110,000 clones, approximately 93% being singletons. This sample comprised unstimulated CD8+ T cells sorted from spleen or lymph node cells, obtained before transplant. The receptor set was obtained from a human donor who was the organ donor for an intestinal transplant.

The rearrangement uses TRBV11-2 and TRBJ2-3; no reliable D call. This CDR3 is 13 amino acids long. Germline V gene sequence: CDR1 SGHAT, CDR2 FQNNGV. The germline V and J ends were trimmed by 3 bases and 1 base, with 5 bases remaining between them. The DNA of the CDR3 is TGTGCCAGCAGCTTTGGTGGCACAGATACGCAGTATTTT. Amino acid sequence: CASSFGGTDTQYF.

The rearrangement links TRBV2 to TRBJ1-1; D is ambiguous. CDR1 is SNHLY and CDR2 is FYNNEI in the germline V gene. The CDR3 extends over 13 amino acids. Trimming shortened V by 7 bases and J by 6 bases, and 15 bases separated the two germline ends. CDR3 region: CASTDRKGPEAFF. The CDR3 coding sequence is TGTGCCAGCACGGACCGAAAGGGTCCTGAAGCTTTCTTT.

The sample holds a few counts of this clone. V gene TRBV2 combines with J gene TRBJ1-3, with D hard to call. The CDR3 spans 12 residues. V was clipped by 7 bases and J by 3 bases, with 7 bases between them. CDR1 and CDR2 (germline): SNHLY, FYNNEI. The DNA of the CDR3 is TGTGCCAGCATAGGCTTTGGAAACACCATATATTTT. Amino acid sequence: CASIGFGNTIYF.

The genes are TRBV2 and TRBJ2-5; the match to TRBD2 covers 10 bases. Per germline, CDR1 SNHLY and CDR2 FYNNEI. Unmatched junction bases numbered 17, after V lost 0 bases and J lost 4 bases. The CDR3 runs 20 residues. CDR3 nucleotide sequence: TGTGCCAGCAGTGAAGCGCTGGTGGGACTAGCGAGCGGGAGAGGAGAGACCCAGTACTTC. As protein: CASSEALVGLASGRGETQYF.

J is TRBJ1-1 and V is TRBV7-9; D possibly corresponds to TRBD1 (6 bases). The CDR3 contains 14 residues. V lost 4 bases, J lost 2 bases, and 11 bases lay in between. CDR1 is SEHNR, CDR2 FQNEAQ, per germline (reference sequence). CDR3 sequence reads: CASSSVQGNTEAFF. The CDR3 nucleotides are TGTGCCAGCAGCTCCGTACAGGGTAACACTGAAGCTTTCTTT.

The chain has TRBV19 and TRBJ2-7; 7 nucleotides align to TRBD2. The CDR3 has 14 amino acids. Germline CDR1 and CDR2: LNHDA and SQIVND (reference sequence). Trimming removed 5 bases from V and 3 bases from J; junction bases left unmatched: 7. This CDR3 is CASSERLASYEQYF. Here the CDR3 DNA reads TGTGCCAGTAGTGAGCGACTAGCAAGCTACGAGCAGTACTTC.

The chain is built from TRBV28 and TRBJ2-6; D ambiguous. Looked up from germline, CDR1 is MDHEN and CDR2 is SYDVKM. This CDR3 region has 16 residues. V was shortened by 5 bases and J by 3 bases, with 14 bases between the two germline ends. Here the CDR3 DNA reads TGTGCCAGCAGTCCTATAGGCCCAGGTGGGGCCAACGTCCTGACTTTC. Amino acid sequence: CASSPIGPGGANVLTF.

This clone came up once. DNA for the CDR3: TGTGCCAGTAGCATGAGCGCAAGGTATGAGCAGTTCTTC. Translated: CASSMSARYEQFF. This chain links TRBV19 with TRBJ2-1; no definite D call. Germline V gene lookup returns CDR1 LNHDA and CDR2 SQIVND (reference sequence). Trimming pared 6 bases from V and 8 bases from J, leaving 14 bases between. The CDR3 contains 13 residues.

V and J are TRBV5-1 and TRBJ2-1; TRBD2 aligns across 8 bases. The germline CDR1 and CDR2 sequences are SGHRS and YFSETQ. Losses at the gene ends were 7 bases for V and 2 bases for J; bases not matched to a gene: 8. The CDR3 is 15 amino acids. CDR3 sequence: CASQPAGGTYNEQFF. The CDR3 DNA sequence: TGCGCCAGCCAGCCGGCGGGAGGAACCTACAATGAGCAGTTCTTC.

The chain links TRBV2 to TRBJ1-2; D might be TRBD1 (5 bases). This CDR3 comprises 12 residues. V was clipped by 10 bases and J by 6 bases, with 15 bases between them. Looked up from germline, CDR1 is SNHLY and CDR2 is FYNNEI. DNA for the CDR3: TGTGCCACACATAGGGGTTTAGATGGCTACACCTTC. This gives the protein CATHRGLDGYTF.

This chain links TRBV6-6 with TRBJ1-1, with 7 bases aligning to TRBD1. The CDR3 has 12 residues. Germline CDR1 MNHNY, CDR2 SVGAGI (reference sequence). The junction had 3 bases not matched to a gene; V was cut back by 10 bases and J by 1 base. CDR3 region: CATRQGNTEAFF. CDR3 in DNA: TGTGCCACCCGACAGGGGAACACTGAAGCTTTCTTT.

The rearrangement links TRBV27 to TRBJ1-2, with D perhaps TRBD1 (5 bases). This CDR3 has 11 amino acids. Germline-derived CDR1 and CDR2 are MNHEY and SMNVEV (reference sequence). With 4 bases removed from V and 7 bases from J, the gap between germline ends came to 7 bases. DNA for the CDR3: TGTGCCAGCAGTTCAGGGAGTGGCTACACCTTC. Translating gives CASSSGSGYTF.

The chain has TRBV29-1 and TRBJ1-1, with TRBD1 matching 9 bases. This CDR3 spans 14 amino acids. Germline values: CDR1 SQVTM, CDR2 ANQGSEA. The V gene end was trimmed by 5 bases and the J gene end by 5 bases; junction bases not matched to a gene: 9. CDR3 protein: CSVYNDRGGTEAFF. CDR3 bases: TGCAGCGTTTACAATGACAGGGGGGGGACTGAAGCTTTCTTT.

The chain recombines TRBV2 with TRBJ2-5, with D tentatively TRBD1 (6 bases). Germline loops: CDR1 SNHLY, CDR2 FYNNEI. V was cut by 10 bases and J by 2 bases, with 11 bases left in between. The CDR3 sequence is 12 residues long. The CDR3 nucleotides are TGTGCCACCTGGCAGGGGCAAGAGACCCAGTACTTC. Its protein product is CATWQGQETQYF.

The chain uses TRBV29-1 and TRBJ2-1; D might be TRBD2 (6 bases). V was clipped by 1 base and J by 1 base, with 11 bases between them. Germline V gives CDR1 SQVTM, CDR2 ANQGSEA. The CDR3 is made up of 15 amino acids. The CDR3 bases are TGCAGCGTTGAAGGCCGGGAGCCGTCCTACAATGAGCAGTTCTTC. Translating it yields CSVEGREPSYNEQFF.

The CDR3 reads CASSYGAGVSDEQFF. The CDR3 DNA reads TGTGCCAGCAGTTACGGTGCGGGAGTGAGTGATGAGCAGTTCTTC. The chain uses TRBV6-6 and TRBJ2-1, with 7 bases matching TRBD2. CDR3 size: 15 residues. CDR1 and CDR2 from the germline V gene are MNHNY and SVGAGI (reference sequence). J lost 8 bases, V lost 2 bases, and 9 bases had no gene match.

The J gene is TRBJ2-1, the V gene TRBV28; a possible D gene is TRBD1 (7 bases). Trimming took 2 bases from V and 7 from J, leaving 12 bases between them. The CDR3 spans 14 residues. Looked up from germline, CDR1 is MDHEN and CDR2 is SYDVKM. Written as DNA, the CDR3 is TGTGCCAGCAGTTTAGCGGGACAGCCAAATGAGCAGTTCTTC. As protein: CASSLAGQPNEQFF.

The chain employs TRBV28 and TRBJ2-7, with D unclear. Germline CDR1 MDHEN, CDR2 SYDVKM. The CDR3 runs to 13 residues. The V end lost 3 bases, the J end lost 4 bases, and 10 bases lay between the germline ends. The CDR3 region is CASSFTQSYEQYF. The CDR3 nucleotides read TGTGCCAGCAGTTTTACCCAGTCTTACGAGCAGTACTTC.

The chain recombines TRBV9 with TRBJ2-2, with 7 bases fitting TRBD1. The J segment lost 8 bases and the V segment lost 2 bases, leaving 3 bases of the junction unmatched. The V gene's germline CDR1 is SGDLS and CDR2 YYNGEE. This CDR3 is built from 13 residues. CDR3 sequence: CASSVTGAGELFF. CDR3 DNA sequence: TGTGCCAGCAGCGTTACAGGGGCGGGGGAGCTGTTTTTT.

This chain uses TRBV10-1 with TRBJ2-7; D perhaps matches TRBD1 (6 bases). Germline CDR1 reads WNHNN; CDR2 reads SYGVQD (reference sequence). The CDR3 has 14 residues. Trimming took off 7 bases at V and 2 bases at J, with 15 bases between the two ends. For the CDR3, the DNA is TGCGCCAGCACCGACGGAGACAGGACCTACGAGCAGTACTTC. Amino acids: CASTDGDRTYEQYF.

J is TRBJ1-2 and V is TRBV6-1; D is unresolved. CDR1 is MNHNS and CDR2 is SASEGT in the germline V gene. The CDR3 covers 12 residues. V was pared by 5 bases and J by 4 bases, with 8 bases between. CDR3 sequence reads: CASSTRGYGYTF. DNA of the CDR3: TGTGCCAGCAGTACCCGGGGCTATGGCTACACCTTC.

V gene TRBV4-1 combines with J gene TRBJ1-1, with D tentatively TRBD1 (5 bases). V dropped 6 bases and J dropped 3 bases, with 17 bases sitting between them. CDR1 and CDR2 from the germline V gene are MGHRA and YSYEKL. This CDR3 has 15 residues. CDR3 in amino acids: CASRDPGGSDTEAFF. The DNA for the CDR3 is TGCGCCAGCAGGGACCCCGGGGGTTCGGACACTGAAGCTTTCTTT.

CDR3 DNA: TGTGCCAGCAGTTACTGGAGGGGTAGTTTCAACAATGAGCAGTTCTTC. The encoded protein is CASSYWRGSFNNEQFF. V gene TRBV6-6 combines with J gene TRBJ2-1; maybe TRBD2 (6 bases). Germline CDR1 and CDR2: MNHNY and SVGAGI (reference sequence). V lost 1 base, J lost 5 bases, and 15 bases lay in between. The CDR3 extends over 16 amino acids.

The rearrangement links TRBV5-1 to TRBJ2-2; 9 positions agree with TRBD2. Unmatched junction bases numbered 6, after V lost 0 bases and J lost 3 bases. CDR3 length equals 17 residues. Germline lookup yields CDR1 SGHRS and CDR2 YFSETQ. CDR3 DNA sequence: TGCGCCAGCAGCTTGGATCTTAGCGGGAGTTACACCGGGGAGCTGTTTTTT. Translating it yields CASSLDLSGSYTGELFF.